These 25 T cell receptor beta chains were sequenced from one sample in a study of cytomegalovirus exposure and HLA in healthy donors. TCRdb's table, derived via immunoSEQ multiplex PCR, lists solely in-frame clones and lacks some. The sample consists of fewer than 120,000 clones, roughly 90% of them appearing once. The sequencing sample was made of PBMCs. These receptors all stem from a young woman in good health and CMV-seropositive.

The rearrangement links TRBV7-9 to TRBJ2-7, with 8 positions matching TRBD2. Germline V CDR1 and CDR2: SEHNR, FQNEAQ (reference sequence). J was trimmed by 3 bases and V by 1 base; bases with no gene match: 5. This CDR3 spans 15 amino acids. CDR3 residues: CASSLGASGSYEQYF. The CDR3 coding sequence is TGTGCCAGCAGCTTAGGGGCCAGCGGGAGCTACGAGCAGTACTTC.

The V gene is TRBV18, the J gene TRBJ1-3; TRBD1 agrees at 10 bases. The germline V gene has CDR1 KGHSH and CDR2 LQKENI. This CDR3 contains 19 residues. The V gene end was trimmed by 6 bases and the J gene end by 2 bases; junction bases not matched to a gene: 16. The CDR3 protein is CASSRTRFGTGEAGNTIYF. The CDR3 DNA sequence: TGTGCCAGCTCGCGCACTCGATTCGGGACAGGGGAAGCTGGAAACACCATATATTTT.

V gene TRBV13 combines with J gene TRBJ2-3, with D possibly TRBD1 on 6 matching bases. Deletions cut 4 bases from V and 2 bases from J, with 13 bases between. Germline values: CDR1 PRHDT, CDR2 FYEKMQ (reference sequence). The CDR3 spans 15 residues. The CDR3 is CASSSGTGNTDTQYF. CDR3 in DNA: TGTGCCAGCAGCTCAGGAACAGGGAACACAGATACGCAGTATTTT.

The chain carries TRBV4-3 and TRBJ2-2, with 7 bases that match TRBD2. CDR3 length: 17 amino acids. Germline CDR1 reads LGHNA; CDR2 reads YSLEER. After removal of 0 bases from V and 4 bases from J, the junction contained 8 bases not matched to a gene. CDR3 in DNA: TGCGCCAGCAGCCAAGAGCCGAGGGAGGGCGTCACCGGGGAGCTGTTTTTT. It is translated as CASSQEPREGVTGELFF.

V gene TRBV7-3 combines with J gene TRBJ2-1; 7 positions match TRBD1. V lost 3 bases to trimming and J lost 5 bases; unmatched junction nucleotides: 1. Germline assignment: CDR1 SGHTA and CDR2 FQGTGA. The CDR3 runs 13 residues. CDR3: CASSFGTDNEQFF. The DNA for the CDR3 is TGTGCCAGCAGCTTCGGGACAGACAATGAGCAGTTCTTC.

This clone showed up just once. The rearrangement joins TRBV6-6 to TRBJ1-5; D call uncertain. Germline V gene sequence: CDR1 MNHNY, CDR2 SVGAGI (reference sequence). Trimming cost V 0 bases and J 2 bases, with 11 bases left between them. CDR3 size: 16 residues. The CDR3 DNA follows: TGTGCCAGCAGTTACTCGAATGGGGAGGGCAATCAGCCCCAGCATTTT. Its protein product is CASSYSNGEGNQPQHF.

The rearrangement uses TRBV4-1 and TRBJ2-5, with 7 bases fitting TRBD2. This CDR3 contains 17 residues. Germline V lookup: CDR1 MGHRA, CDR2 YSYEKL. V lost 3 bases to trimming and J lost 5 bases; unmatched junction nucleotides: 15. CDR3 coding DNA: TGCGCCAGCAGCCAGGAAGCGGGATCCGGGCTGTGGGAGACCCAGTACTTC. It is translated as CASSQEAGSGLWETQYF.

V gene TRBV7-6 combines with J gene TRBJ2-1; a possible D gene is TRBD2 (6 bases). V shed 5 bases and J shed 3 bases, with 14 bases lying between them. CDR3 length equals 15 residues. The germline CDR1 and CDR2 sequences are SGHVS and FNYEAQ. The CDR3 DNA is TGTGCCAGCAGCCCCAGCCCGACTAGCTACAATGAGCAGTTCTTC. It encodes CASSPSPTSYNEQFF. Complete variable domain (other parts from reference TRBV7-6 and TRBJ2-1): GAGVSQSPRYKVTKRGQDVALRCDPISGHVSLYWYRQALGQGPEFLTYFNYEAQQDKSGLPNDRFSAERPEGSISTLTIQRTEQRDSAMYRCASSPSPTSYNEQFFGPGTRLTVL.

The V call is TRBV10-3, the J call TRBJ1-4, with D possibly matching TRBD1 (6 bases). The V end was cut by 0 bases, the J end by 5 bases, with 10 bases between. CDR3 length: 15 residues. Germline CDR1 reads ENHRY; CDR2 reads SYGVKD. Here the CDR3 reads CAISESAGANEKLFF. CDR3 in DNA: TGTGCCATCAGTGAGTCAGCGGGGGCAAATGAAAAACTGTTTTTT.

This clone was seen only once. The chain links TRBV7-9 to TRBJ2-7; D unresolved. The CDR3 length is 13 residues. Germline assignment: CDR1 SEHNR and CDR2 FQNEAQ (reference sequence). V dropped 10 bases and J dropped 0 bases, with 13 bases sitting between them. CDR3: CAIDRVYSYEQYF. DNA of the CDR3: TGTGCCATAGACCGGGTTTACTCCTACGAGCAGTACTTC.

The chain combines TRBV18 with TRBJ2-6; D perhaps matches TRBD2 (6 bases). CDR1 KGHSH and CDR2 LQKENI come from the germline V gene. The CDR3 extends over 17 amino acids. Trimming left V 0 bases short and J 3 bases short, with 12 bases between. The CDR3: CASSPPSGEGGANVLTF. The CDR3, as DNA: TGTGCCAGCTCACCACCTTCGGGGGAAGGTGGGGCCAACGTCCTGACTTTC.

CDR3 sequence (DNA): TGTGCCAGCAGCTTAGAAAAGGGAGTTGCCTACGAGCAGTACTTC. Translation: CASSLEKGVAYEQYF. The chain combines TRBV11-1 with TRBJ2-7; possible D gene TRBD2, 5 bases. Germline CDR1 SGHAT, CDR2 FQDESV (reference sequence). The CDR3 totals 15 residues. The ends were cut back, 1 base at V and 2 bases at J, with 12 bases in the middle.

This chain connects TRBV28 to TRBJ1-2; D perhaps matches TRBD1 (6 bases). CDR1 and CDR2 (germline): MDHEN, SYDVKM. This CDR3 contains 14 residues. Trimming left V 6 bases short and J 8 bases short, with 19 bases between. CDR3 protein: CASSRGGPNKGYTF. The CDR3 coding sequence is TGTGCCAGCAGCCGGGGGGGGCCAAATAAGGGCTACACCTTC.

CDR3 sequence: CASSQGARGEKLFF. As DNA, the CDR3 is TGCGCCAGCAGCCAAGGGGCTAGGGGAGAAAAACTGTTTTTT. The chain recombines TRBV4-3 with TRBJ1-4; D is perhaps TRBD1 (5 bases). Germline V gives CDR1 LGHNA, CDR2 YSLEER. Trimming removed 1 base from V and 8 bases from J, with 11 bases in between. The CDR3 length is 14 residues.

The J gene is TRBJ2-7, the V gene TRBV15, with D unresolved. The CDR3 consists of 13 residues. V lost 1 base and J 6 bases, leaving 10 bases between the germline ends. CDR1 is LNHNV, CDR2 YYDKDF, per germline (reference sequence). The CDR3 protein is CATSRGGQSEQYF. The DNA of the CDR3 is TGTGCCACCAGCAGAGGTGGCCAATCCGAGCAGTACTTC.

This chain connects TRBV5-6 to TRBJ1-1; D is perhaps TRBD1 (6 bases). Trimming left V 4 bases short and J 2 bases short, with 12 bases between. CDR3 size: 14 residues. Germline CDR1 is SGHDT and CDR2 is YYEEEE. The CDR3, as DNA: TGTGCCAGCAGCAAGACAGGAGCTAACACTGAAGCTTTCTTT. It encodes CASSKTGANTEAFF.

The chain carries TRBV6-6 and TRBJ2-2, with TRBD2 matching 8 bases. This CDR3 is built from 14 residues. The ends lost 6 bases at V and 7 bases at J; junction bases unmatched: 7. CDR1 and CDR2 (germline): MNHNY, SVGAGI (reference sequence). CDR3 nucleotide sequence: TGTGCCAGCAGCCAGCGGGGGAGTGGCGGGGAGCTGTTTTTT. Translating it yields CASSQRGSGGELFF.

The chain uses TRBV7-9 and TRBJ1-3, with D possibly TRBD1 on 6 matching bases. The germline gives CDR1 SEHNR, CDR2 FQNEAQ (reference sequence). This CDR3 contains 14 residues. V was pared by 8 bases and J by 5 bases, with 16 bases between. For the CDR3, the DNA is TGTGCCAGCCGAGATCTAACAGGGAGAAACACCATATATTTT. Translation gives CASRDLTGRNTIYF. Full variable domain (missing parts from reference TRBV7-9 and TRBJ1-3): DTGVSQNPRHKITKRGQNVTFRCDPISEHNRLYWYRQTLGQGPEFLTYFQNEAQLEKSRLLSDRFSAERPKGSFSTLEIQRTEQGDSAMYLCASRDLTGRNTIYFGEGSWLTVV.

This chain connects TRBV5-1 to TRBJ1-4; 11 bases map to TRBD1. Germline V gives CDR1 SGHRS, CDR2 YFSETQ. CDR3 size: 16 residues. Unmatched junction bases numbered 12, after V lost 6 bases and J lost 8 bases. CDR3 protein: CASNTGQGAFREKLFF. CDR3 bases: TGCGCCAGCAACACAGGACAGGGGGCGTTTCGAGAAAAACTGTTTTTT.

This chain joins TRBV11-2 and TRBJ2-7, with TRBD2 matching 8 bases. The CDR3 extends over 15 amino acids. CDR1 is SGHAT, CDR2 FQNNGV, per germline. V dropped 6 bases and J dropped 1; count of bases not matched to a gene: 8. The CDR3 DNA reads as TGTGCCAGCAGTAGTAGCGGGGCCTCATCCTACGAGCAGTACTTC. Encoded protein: CASSSSGASSYEQYF.

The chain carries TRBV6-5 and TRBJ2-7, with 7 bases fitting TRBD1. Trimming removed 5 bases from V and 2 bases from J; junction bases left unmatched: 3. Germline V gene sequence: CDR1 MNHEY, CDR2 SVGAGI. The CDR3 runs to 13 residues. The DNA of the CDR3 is TGTGCCAGCAGTCGGGACAGAGCCTACGAGCAGTACTTC. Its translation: CASSRDRAYEQYF.

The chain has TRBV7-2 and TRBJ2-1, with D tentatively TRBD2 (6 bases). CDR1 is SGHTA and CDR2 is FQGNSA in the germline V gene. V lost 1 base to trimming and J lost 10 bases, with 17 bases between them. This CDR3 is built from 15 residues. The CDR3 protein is CASSLGRGKIGEQFF. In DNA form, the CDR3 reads TGTGCCAGCAGCTTAGGGCGGGGCAAAATCGGGGAGCAGTTCTTC.

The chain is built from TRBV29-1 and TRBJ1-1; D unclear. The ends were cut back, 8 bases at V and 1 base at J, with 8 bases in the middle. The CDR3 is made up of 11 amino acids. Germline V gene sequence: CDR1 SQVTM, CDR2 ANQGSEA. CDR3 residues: CSTRQNTEAFF. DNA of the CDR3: TGCAGCACAAGACAGAACACTGAAGCTTTCTTT.

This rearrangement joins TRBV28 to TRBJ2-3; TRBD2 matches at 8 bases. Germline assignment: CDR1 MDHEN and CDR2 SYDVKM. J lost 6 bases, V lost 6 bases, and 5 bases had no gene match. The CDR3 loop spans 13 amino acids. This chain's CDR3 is CASRSGGADTQYF. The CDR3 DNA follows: TGTGCCAGCAGATCCGGGGGGGCGGATACGCAGTATTTT. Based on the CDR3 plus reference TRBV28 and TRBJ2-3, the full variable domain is DVKVTQSSRYLVKRTGEKVFLECVQDMDHENMFWYRQDPGLGLRLIYFSYDVKMKEKGDIPEGYSVSREKKERFSLILESASTNQTSMYLCASRSGGADTQYFGPGTRLTVL.

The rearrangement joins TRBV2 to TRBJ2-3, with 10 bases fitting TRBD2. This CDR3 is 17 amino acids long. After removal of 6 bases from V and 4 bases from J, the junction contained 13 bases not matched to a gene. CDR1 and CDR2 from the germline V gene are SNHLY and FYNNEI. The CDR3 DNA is TGTGCCAGCAGCCCGGACCCAAGCGGGAGGGTGTCAGATACGCAGTATTTT. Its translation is CASSPDPSGRVSDTQYF.